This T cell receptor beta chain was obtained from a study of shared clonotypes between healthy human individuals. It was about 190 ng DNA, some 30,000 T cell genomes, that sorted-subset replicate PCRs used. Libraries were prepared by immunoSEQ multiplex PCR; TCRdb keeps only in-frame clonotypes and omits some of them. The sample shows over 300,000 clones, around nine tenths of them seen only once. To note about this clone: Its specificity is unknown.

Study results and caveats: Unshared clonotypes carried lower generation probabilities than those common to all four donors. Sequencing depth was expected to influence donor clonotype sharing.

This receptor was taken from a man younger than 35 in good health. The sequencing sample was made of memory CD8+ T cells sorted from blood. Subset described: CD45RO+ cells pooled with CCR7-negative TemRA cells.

This CDR3 reads CASSLDSPQQGDRYGYTF. The CDR3 nucleotides are TGCGCCAGCAGCTTGGATTCCCCCCAGCAGGGAGATAGGTATGGCTACACCTTC. The chain employs TRBV5-1 and TRBJ1-2, with D possibly being TRBD1 (5 bases). Germline-derived CDR1 and CDR2 are SGHRS and YFSETQ. V was clipped by 0 bases and J by 5 bases, with 23 bases between them. The CDR3 length is 18 residues.